What follows are 5 T cell receptor beta chains derived from one specimen sequenced in a study of molecular identifiers for immune sequencing clone quantification. A single record per CDR3 protein comes from TCRdb applying MiXCR to the PCR reads. The table shows 90,000 or so distinct CDR3 sequences, with 21% occurring only once. The sample consisted of naive CD8+ T cells from blood, with Jurkat cell RNA spiked in. Described subset: FACS-sorted CD8+CD4-CCR7+CD45RA+ naive T cells. These receptors all stem from a human donor in good health. Some libraries in this study had Jurkat cell RNA spiked in.

In this sample, this clonotype turned up many times. The V gene is TRBV28, the J gene TRBJ2-7, with TRBD2 matching over 10 bases. The CDR3 spans 16 residues. V trimming: 5 bases; J trimming: 4 bases; junction bases outside the gene matches: 11. Germline V gene sequence: CDR1 MDHEN, CDR2 SYDVKM. The CDR3: CASSQPSSGGTYEQYF. In DNA, the CDR3 is TGTGCCAGCAGTCAACCCTCTAGCGGGGGTACGTACGAGCAGTACTTC. The variable domain in full, with the rest retrieved from reference TRBV28 and TRBJ2-7, is DVKVTQSSRYLVKRTGEKVFLECVQDMDHENMFWYRQDPGLGLRLIYFSYDVKMKEKGDIPEGYSVSREKKERFSLILESASTNQTSMYLCASSQPSSGGTYEQYFGPGTRLTVT.

Only a few counts were recorded for this clonotype. The chain employs TRBV6-2 or TRBV6-3 and TRBJ1-1; D gene uncertain. Between the trimmed V and J ends, which lost 1 base and 0 bases, there was a span of 6 bases. Germline CDR1 MNHEY, CDR2 SVGEGT. The CDR3 totals 14 residues. The CDR3 DNA reads TGTGCCAGCAGTTACTTGGGAGTGAACACTGAAGCTTTCTTT. This sequence encodes CASSYLGVNTEAFF.

This clonotype has more than one count but fewer than ten. The genes are TRBV18 and TRBJ2-6; D is undetermined. The CDR3 runs 16 residues. V lost 0 bases and J lost 1, with 7 bases in between. In germline, CDR1 is KGHSH, CDR2 LQKENI. CDR3 sequence: CASSPPGSSGANVLTF. The CDR3 DNA reads as TGTGCCAGCTCACCACCGGGCAGTTCTGGGGCCAACGTCCTGACTTTC. The full variable domain, completed using reference TRBV18 and TRBJ2-6, is NAGVMQNPRHLVRRRGQEARLRCSPMKGHSHVYWYRQLPEEGLKFMVYLQKENIIDESGMPKERFSAEFPKEGPSILRIQQVVRGDSAAYFCASSPPGSSGANVLTFGAGSRLTVL.

Comments on this clonotype: One junction end does not reproduce the germline sequence, and a read error may be involved. The V call is TRBV5-4, the J call TRBJ2-7; 7 bases align to TRBD1. This CDR3 has 12 amino acids. CDR1 and CDR2 (germline): SGHNT, YYREEE (reference sequence). This CDR3 is CAGSMGSGGQYF. CDR3 bases: TGTGCCGGCAGCATGGGATCAGGGGGGCAGTACTTC.

Comment on this clonotype: The junction does not match germline at one end; this may be a read error. The gene calls are TRBV10-3 and TRBJ2-3; tentative D call: TRBD1 (6 bases). CDR3 length equals 15 residues. Germline V CDR1 and CDR2: ENHRY, SYGVKD. The CDR3 nucleotides read TGTGCCTTCAGTGACAGGCAAAGGAACACAGATACGCAGTATTTT. Amino acid sequence: CAFSDRQRNTDTQYF.